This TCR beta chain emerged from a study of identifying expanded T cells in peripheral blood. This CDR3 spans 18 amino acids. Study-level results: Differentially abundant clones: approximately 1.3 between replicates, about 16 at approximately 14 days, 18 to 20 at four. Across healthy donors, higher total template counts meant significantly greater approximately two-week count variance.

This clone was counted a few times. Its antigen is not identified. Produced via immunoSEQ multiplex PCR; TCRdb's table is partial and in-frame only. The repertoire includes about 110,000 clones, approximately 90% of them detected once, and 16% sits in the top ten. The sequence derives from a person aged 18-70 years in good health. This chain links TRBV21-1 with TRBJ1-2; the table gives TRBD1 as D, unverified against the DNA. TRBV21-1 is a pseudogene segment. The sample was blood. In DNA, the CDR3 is TGTGCCAGCAGCTATTCGAATTTGGGCACAGGGAGCAACTATGGCTACACCTTC. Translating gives CASSYSNLGTGSNYGYTF.